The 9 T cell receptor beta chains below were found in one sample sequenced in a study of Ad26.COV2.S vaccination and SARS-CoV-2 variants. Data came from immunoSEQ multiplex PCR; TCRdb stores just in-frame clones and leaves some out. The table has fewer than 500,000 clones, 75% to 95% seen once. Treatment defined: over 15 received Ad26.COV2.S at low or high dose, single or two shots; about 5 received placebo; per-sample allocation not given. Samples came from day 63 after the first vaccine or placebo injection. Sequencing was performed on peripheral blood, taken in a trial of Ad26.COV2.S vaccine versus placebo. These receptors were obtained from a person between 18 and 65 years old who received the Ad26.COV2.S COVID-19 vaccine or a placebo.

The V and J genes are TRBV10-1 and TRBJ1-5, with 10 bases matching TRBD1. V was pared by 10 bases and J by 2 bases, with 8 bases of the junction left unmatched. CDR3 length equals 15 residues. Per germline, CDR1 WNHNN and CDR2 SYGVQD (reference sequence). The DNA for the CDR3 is TGCGCCAAGTCGACAGGGGGCGGTGGCAATCAGCCCCAGCATTTT. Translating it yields CAKSTGGGGNQPQHF.

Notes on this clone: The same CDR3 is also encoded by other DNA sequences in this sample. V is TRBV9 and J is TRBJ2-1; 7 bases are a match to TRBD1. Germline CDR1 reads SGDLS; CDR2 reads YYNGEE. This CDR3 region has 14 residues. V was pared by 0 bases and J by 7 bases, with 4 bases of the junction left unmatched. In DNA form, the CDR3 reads TGTGCCAGCAGCGTAGGGGGCAGGGGGAATGAGCAGTTCTTC. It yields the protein CASSVGGRGNEQFF. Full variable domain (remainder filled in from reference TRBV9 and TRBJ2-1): DSGVTQTPKHLITATGQRVTLRCSPRSGDLSVYWYQQSLDQGLQFLIQYYNGEERAKGNILERFSAQQFPDLHSELNLSSLELGDSALYFCASSVGGRGNEQFFGPGTRLTVL.

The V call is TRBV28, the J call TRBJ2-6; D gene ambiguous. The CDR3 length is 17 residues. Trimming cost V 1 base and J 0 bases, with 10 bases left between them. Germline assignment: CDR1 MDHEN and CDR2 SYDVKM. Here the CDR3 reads CASSLFGSDSGANVLTF. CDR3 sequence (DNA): TGTGCCAGCAGTTTATTTGGCAGTGACTCTGGGGCCAACGTCCTGACTTTC.

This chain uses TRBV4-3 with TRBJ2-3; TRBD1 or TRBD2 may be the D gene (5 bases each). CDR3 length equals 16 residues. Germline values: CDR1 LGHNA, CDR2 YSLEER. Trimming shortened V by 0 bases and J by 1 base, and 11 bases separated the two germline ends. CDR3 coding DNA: TGCGCCAGCAGCCAAGAGGGACCTTCGCGCACAGATACGCAGTATTTT. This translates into CASSQEGPSRTDTQYF.

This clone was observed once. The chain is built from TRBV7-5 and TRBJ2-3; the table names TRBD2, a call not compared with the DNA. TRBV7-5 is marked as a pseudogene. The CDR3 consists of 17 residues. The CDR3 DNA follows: TGTGCCAGAAGCACGACTACCAGACTAGCGGGAACAGATACGCAGTATTTT. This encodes CARSTTTRLAGTDTQYF.

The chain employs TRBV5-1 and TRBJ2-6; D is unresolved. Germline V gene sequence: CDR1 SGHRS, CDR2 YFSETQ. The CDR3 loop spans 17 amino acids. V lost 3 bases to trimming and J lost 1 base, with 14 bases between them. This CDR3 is CASSSLSQVSGANVLTF. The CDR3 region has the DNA TGCGCCAGCAGCTCCCTATCCCAGGTATCTGGGGCCAACGTCCTGACTTTC.

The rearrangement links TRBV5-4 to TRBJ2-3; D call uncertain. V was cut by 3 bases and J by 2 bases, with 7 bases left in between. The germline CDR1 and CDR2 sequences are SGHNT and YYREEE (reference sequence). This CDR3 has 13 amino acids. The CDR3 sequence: CASSSPLTDTQYF. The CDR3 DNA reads TGTGCCAGCAGCTCCCCTCTCACAGATACGCAGTATTTT.

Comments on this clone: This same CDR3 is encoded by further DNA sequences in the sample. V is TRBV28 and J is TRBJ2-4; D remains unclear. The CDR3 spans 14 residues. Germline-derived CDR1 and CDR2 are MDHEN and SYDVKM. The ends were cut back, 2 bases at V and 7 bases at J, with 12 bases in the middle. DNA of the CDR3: TGTGCCAGCAGTTTAAGCGTCGGGCGGAACATTCAGTACTTC. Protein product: CASSLSVGRNIQYF.

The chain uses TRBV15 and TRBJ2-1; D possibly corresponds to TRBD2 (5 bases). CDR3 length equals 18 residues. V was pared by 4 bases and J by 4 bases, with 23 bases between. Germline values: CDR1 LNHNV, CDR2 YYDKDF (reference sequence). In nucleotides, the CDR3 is TGTGCCACCAGCATGGAGGACTTGATAACGCCCCGATACAATGAGCAGTTCTTC. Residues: CATSMEDLITPRYNEQFF.